Below are 10 T cell receptor beta chains sequenced from a single sample in a study of T cell changes during pregnancy in multiple sclerosis. Assay: immunoSEQ multiplex PCR; the TCRdb copy retains only in-frame clones and omits some. Of approximately 63,000 clones in the sample, more than 85% were seen once. Sequences were derived from CD8+ T cells from peripheral blood mononuclear cells, sampled in the third trimester of pregnancy. Source of these receptors: a female donor with multiple sclerosis, enrolled in a pregnancy study.

This chain uses TRBV30 with TRBJ2-7; D is unclear. This CDR3 contains 13 residues. Germline V gene data show CDR1 as GTSNPN and CDR2 as SVGIG (reference sequence). Trimming shortened V by 0 bases and J by 2 bases, and 8 bases separated the two germline ends. Written as DNA, the CDR3 is TGTGCCTGGAGTGTACGGTACGCCTACGAGCAGTACTTC. Translation: CAWSVRYAYEQYF.

This clone was detected once. V usage is TRBV4-3 and J usage is TRBJ2-2; D is uncertain. Between the trimmed V and J ends, which lost 4 bases and 1 base, there was a span of 7 bases. This CDR3 is built from 14 residues. The germline V gene encodes CDR1 LGHNA and CDR2 YSLEER. This CDR3 is CASSPPQNTGELFF. The CDR3 DNA follows: TGCGCCAGCAGCCCCCCCCAGAACACCGGGGAGCTGTTTTTT.

This rearrangement joins TRBV4-1 to TRBJ2-1, with 7 bases lining up with TRBD1. The CDR3 has 20 residues. Trimming at V came to 3 bases and at J to 0 bases, leaving 17 bases not matched to a gene. Germline CDR1 is MGHRA and CDR2 is YSYEKL. The CDR3 DNA is TGCGCCAGCAGCCACATTAGGCGTGGCCGACGGGACAGCTCCTACAATGAGCAGTTCTTC. Translated: CASSHIRRGRRDSSYNEQFF.

The chain has TRBV7-2 and TRBJ2-3; the D gene is possibly TRBD2 (6 bases). This CDR3 is 14 amino acids long. CDR1 is SGHTA, CDR2 FQGNSA, per germline. Trimming removed 6 bases at V and 1 base at J, with 11 bases between. CDR3: CASREGAGTDTQYF. CDR3 sequence (DNA): TGTGCCAGCAGGGAGGGAGCGGGCACAGATACGCAGTATTTT.

This chain links TRBV30 with TRBJ1-1; D is possibly TRBD1 (5 bases). Germline loops: CDR1 GTSNPN, CDR2 SVGIG (reference sequence). The ends were cut back, 4 bases at V and 0 bases at J, with 18 bases in the middle. This CDR3 has 16 residues. CDR3 DNA: TGTGCCTGGACTCCCCTTGGTCGGGGGATGAACACTGAAGCTTTCTTT. It is translated as CAWTPLGRGMNTEAFF.

J is TRBJ2-6 and V is TRBV19, with 8 bases aligning to TRBD2. The length of the CDR3 is 16 residues. Germline V gene data show CDR1 as LNHDA and CDR2 as SQIVND (reference sequence). Trimming cost V 8 bases and J 3 bases; bases outside gene matches: 9. The CDR3 DNA reads TGTGCCAGTGGCAGCGGGAGCGGTGGTGGGGCCAACGTCCTGACTTTC. Translation gives CASGSGSGGGANVLTF.

The chain is built from TRBV7-8 and TRBJ1-2; 8 bases map to TRBD1. The V gene's germline CDR1 is SGHVS and CDR2 FQNEAQ. The CDR3 has 15 residues. After removal of 1 base from V and 4 bases from J, the junction contained 5 bases not matched to a gene. This chain's CDR3 is CASSLGTGNLYGYTF. The CDR3 DNA reads as TGTGCCAGCAGCTTAGGGACAGGGAACCTCTATGGCTACACCTTC.

The CDR3 DNA is TGTGCCAGCAGCCCTCGCGGCTGGACTAGCGGCCCGCCTGAGAACACCGGGGAGCTGTTTTTT. It encodes CASSPRGWTSGPPENTGELFF. J is TRBJ2-2 and V is TRBV9; TRBD2 aligns across 10 bases. V lost 4 bases to trimming and J lost 1 base; unmatched junction nucleotides: 19. CDR1 and CDR2 from the germline V gene are SGDLS and YYNGEE. This CDR3 has 21 residues.

The chain links TRBV5-6 to TRBJ2-3; tentative D call: TRBD2 (5 bases). CDR1 and CDR2 from the germline V gene are SGHDT and YYEEEE. V lost 3 bases and J 9 bases, leaving 17 bases between the germline ends. The CDR3 covers 14 residues. The CDR3 sequence: CASSSTFSVHTQYF. The CDR3 nucleotides are TGTGCCAGCAGCTCTACCTTTAGCGTGCACACGCAGTATTTT.

The sample holds a few counts of this clone. J is TRBJ1-1 and V is TRBV5-4; possibly TRBD1 for D (6 bases). Trimming took off 8 bases at V and 4 bases at J, with 15 bases between the two ends. Germline V gives CDR1 SGHNT, CDR2 YYREEE (reference sequence). CDR3 length equals 13 residues. CDR3 protein: CASTVRGITEAFF. CDR3 sequence (DNA): TGTGCCAGTACAGTCAGGGGCATCACTGAAGCTTTCTTT.